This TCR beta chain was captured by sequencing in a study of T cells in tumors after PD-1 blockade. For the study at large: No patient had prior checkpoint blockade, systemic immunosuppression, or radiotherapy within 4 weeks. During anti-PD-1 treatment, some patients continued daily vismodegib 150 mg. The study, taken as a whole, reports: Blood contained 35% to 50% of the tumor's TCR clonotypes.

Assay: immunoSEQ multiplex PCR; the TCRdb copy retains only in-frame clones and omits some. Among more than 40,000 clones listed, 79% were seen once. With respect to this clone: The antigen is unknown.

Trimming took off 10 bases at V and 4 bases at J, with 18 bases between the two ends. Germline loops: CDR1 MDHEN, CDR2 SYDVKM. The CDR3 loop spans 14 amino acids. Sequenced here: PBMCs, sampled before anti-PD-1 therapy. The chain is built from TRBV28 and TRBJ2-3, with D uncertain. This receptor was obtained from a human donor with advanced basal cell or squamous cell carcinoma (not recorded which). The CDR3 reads CATNPAVSADTQYF. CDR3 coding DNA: TGTGCCACCAATCCCGCTGTCAGTGCAGATACGCAGTATTTT.